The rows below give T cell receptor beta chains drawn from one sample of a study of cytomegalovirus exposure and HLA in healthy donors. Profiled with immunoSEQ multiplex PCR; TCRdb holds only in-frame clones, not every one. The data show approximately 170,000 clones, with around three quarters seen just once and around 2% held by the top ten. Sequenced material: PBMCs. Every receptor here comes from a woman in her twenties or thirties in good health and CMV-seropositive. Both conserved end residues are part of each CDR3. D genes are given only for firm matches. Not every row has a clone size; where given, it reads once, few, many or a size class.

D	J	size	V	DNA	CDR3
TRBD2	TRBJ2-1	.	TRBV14	TGTGCCAGCAGCCAACCAGGACGGGGCGGGAGGGCCAATGAGCAGTTCTTC	CASSQPGRGGRANEQFF
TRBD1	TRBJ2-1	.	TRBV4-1	TGCGCCAGCAGCCAACGACAGGGGGTTTACTTCTTC	CASSQRQGVYFF
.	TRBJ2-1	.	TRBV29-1	TGCAGCTCACTTGGTAGGGAGGATGAGCAGTTCTTC	CSSLGREDEQFF
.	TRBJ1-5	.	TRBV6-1	TGTGCCAGCAGTGAAATTTTGGAGTCCTATCAGCCCCAGCATTTT	CASSEILESYQPQHF
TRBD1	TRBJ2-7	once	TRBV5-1	TGCGCCAGCAGCGGCCGGACAGGGGACGAGCAGTACTTC	CASSGRTGDEQYF
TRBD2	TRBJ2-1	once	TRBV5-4	TGTGCCAGCAGCTCGAGAGATGTCCATAGCGGGGGCCGAAACAATGAGCAGTTCTTC	CASSSRDVHSGGRNNEQFF
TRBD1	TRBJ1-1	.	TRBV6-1	TGTGCCAACAAGCCGGGACAGGGGGCTACTGAAGCTTTCTTT	CANKPGQGATEAFF
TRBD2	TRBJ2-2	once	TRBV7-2	TGTGCCAGCAGCTTGCGCGGGAGGGCCGACGGGGAGCTGTTTTTT	CASSLRGRADGELFF
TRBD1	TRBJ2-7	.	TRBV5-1	TGCGCCAGCAGCTTACAGGGGGCGCCGGTCGAGCAGTACTTC	CASSLQGAPVEQYF
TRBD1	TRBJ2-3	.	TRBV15	TGTGCCACCAGCGGATCATACCGGACAGGGGTTAGCACAGATACGCAGTATTTT	CATSGSYRTGVSTDTQYF
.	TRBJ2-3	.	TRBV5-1	TGCGCCAGCTCAAGCACAGATACGCAGTATTTT	CASSSTDTQYF
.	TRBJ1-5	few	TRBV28	TGTGCCAGCAGTTTACAGGTCGACGGCAATCAGCCCCAGCATTTT	CASSLQVDGNQPQHF
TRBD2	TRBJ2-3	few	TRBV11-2	TGTGCCAGCAGCTTAGGCCCAAGCGGGAGGGGAACAGATACGCAGTATTTT	CASSLGPSGRGTDTQYF
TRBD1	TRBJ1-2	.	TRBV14	TGTGCCAGCAGCCAAGTTGGTCAGGGGGCTAAGAGTGACTACACCTTC	CASSQVGQGAKSDYTF
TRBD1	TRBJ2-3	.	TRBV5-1	TGCGCCAGCAGCTTGGACCCCGGGACAGGGGGATCGGGTAGCACAGATACGCAGTATTTT	CASSLDPGTGGSGSTDTQYF
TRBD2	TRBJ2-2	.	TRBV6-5	TGTGCCAGCAGTTATCTCGGACTAGCGGGAGGGGAGCTGTTTTTT	CASSYLGLAGGELFF
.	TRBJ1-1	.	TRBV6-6	TGTGCCAGCAGTTACGGAGGTGGATGGACTGAAGCTTTCTTT	CASSYGGGWTEAFF
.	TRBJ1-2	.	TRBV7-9	TGTGCCAGCAGCGATATGACAGGCTATGGCTACACCTTC	CASSDMTGYGYTF
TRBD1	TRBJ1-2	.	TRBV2	TGTGCCAGCCGTTGGTTCCCGGGACAGGACTATGGCTACACCTTC	CASRWFPGQDYGYTF
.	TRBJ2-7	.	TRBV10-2	TGCGCCAGCAGTTCTAACTCCTACGAGCAGTACTTC	CASSSNSYEQYF
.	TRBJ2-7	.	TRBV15	TGTGCCACCAGCGAGCCAGGGGATTACGAGCAGTACTTC	CATSEPGDYEQYF
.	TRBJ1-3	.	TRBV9	TGTGCCAGCAGCCCCCGGGACAGAAACACCATATATTTT	CASSPRDRNTIYF
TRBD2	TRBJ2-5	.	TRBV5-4	TGTGCCAGCAGCTTCATTAGCGGGAGCCAAGAGACCCAGTACTTC	CASSFISGSQETQYF
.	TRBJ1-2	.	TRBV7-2	TGTGCCAGCAGCTTTTACAACCGGGAAGATGGCTACACCTTC	CASSFYNREDGYTF
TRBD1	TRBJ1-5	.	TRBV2	TGTGCCAGCAGGACAGGGTCGGTAATCGGAAATCAGCCCCAGCATTTT	CASRTGSVIGNQPQHF
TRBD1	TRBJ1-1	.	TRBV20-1	TGCAGTGCCAAGGACAGGGCCGAAGCTTTCTTT	CSAKDRAEAFF
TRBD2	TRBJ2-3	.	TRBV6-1	TGTGCCAGCAGCCAGCGGGGGGGAAGCACAGATACGCAGTATTTT	CASSQRGGSTDTQYF
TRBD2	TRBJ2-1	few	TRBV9	TGTGCCAGCGGGACTAGCGGGAGAAGGTACAATGAGCAGTTCTTC	CASGTSGRRYNEQFF
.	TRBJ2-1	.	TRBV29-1	TGCAGCGTTGAAACAGGACGGGACAATGAGCAGTTCTTC	CSVETGRDNEQFF
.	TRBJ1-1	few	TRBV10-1	TGCGCCAGCAGTGAGTCAATCGCCGGGACTTTCTTT	CASSESIAGTFF
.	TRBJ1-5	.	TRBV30	TGTGCCTGGAGTGTATCCGGACAGATTCGAAATCAGCCCCAGCATTTT	CAWSVSGQIRNQPQHF
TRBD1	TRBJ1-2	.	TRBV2	TGTGCCAGCAGTCTTAAACAGGGGGCGTACGACTATGGCTACACCTTC	CASSLKQGAYDYGYTF
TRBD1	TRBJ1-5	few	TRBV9	TGTGCCAGCAGCGTAGGGACAGGGTGGCAGCCCCAGCATTTT	CASSVGTGWQPQHF
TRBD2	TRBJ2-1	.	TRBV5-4	TGTGCCAGCAGCTTGGGGGTAGCGGGCCGTACAAATGAGCAGTTCTTC	CASSLGVAGRTNEQFF
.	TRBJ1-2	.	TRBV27	TGTGCCAGCCGACCACCAGGGAGGGAGTATCGCTACACCTTC	CASRPPGREYRYTF
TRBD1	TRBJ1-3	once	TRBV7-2	TGTGCCAGCAGCTTGGGACAGGGAGCTGGAAACACCATATATTTT	CASSLGQGAGNTIYF
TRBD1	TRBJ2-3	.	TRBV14	TGTGCCAGCAGCCACGGACAGGGCACAGATACGCAGTATTTT	CASSHGQGTDTQYF
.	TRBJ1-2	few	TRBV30	TGTGCCTGGAGTACCAGGCGCTATGGCTACACCTTC	CAWSTRRYGYTF
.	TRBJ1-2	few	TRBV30	TGTGCCTGGAGTGTCCGAGAGGGCTATGGCTACACCTTC	CAWSVREGYGYTF
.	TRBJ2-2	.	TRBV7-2	TGTGCCAGCAGCTTAGTTCCAGGGTCCACCGGGGAGCTGTTTTTT	CASSLVPGSTGELFF
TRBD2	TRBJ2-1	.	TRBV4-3	TGCGCCAGCAGCCTTGGGACTAGCGGGGGATATGAGCAGTTCTTC	CASSLGTSGGYEQFF
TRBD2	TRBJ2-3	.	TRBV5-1	TGCGCCAGCAGCTTGGAGAGCGGGGGGAGCACAGATACGCAGTATTTT	CASSLESGGSTDTQYF
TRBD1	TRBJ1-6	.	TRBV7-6	TGTGCCAGCAGCTTAAATCCAGGGGGCCGCAATTCACCCCTCCACTTT	CASSLNPGGRNSPLHF
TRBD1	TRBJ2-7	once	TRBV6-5	TGTGCCAGCAGCCGCGGACAGGGGTTATTGTACGAGCAGTACTTC	CASSRGQGLLYEQYF
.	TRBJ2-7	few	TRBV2	TGTGCCAGCAGTGGCAGGGGTGACGAGCAGTACTTC	CASSGRGDEQYF
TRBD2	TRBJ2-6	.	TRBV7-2	TGTGCCAGCAGCTTAGGGGGGGGTCCTGGGGCCAACGTCCTGACTTTC	CASSLGGGPGANVLTF
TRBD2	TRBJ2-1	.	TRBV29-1	TGCAGCGCCGGACTAGCGGGGGGTTCCTACAATGAGCAGTTCTTC	CSAGLAGGSYNEQFF
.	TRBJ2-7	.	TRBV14	TGTGCCAGCAGCCTACAGGGAGCAAGTGGCTACGAGCAGTACTTC	CASSLQGASGYEQYF
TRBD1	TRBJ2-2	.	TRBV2	TGTGCCAGCAGTACAGGGGCCGGGGAGCTGTTTTTT	CASSTGAGELFF
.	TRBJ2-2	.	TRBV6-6	TGTGCCACCCTCGCGCAGGCCGGGGAGCTGTTTTTT	CATLAQAGELFF
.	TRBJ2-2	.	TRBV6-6	TGTGCCAGCAGTCCCGGACACCTGAACACCGGGGAGCTGTTTTTT	CASSPGHLNTGELFF
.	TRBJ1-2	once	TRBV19	TGTGCCAGTAGTATAACAGGGATTGAGACTAACTATGGCTACACCTTC	CASSITGIETNYGYTF
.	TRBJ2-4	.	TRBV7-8	TGTGCCAGCAGCTTAGGCAGGGATTCGTTTCAGTACTTC	CASSLGRDSFQYF
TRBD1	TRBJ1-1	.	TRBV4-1	TGCGCCAGCAGCCAAGTTTCGCCCCGACAGGGGGCCTCCCGGGCCGGAGCTTTCTTT	CASSQVSPRQGASRAGAFF
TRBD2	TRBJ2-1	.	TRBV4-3	TGCGCCAGCAGCCAAGGACTAGCGGTATCCTACAATGAGCAGTTCTTC	CASSQGLAVSYNEQFF